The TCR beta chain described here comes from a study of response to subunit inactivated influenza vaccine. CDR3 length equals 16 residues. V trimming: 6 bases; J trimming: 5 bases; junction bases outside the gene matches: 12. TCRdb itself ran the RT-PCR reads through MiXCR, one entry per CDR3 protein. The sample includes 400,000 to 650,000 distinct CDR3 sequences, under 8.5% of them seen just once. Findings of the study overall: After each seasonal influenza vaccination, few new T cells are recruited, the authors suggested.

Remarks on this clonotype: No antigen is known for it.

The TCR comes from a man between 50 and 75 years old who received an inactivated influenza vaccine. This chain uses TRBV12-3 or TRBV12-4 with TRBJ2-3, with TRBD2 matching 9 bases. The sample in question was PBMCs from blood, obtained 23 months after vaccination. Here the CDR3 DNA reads TGTGCCAGCAGGTTTTCTAGCGGGACGGCAATAGATACGCAGTATTTT. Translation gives CASRFSSGTAIDTQYF.